The 5 T cell receptor beta chains in this list originate from one sample, sequenced in a study of response to subunit inactivated influenza vaccine. TCRdb recomputed calls from the RT-PCR reads with MiXCR, one row per CDR3 protein. The table lists approximately 570,000 distinct CDR3 sequences, under 9% of them singletons. Sample: PBMCs from blood, taken roughly 24 months after vaccination. All receptors derive from a man between 50 and 75 years old who received an inactivated influenza vaccine.

This clonotype came up a few times. V and J are TRBV5-1 and TRBJ1-1; D unclear. CDR1 and CDR2 from the germline V gene are SGHRS and YFSETQ. This CDR3 is built from 15 residues. Trimming stripped 0 bases from V and 8 bases from J, with 17 bases between. CDR3 residues: CASSLEPGWLGEAFF. The CDR3 DNA sequence: TGCGCCAGCAGCTTGGAGCCCGGTTGGCTAGGGGAAGCTTTCTTT.

The V and J genes are TRBV11-2 and TRBJ2-5; D is possibly TRBD2 (6 bases). V was cut by 2 bases and J by 5 bases, with 15 bases left in between. There are 15 residues in the CDR3. Germline V lookup: CDR1 SGHAT, CDR2 FQNNGV. The CDR3 loop is CASSLSGLPSETQYF. CDR3 sequence (DNA): TGTGCCAGCAGCTTATCGGGACTCCCGTCGGAGACCCAGTACTTC.

This clonotype was detected only a few times. This rearrangement joins TRBV10-3 to TRBJ2-7; 8 positions match TRBD1. The CDR3 contains 14 residues. The V segment lost 4 bases and the J segment 0 bases; nucleotides outside the gene matches: 2. The V gene's germline CDR1 is ENHRY and CDR2 SYGVKD. The CDR3 DNA sequence: TGTGCCATCAGTGGGACAGGGCCCTCCTACGAGCAGTACTTC. Its protein is CAISGTGPSYEQYF.

The rearrangement joins TRBV24-1 to TRBJ2-1; 8 bases align to TRBD2. With 4 bases clipped from V and 5 bases from J, the junction kept 15 bases outside the gene matches. The CDR3 is 18 amino acids. Germline V lookup: CDR1 KGHDR, CDR2 SFDVKD. Written as DNA, the CDR3 is TGTGCCACCAGTGACCAAACGGGGAGCGGGAGAGTCAACAATGAGCAGTTCTTC. Protein: CATSDQTGSGRVNNEQFF.

This clonotype was detected many times. CDR3 in DNA: TGTGCCAGCAGCCCCTTAGCTGTGGGAGGGTTCTACGAGCAGTACTTC. It specifies CASSPLAVGGFYEQYF. The rearrangement joins TRBV12-3 or TRBV12-4 to TRBJ2-7; 7 bases map to TRBD2. V lost 6 bases and J lost 3; bases outside the gene matches: 14. This CDR3 spans 16 amino acids.